This entry describes one TCR beta chain. Its antigen is unknown. The method was immunoSEQ multiplex PCR; TCRdb's version includes in-frame clones alone and lacks a portion of them. The table has 100,000 or so clones, about 90% seen once. The sample originates from a study of siplizumab effects on memory and regulatory T cells. Trimming removed 0 bases at V and 9 bases at J, with 13 bases between. The CDR3 runs to 15 residues. CDR1 is SGHRS, CDR2 YFSETQ, per germline. Study outcomes and limitations: Whether proliferating Tregs in siplizumab cultures suppress was not functionally confirmed. Assignment of a naive or memory phenotype failed for roughly 75-96% of the proliferating CD4+ or CD8+ clones. It seemed that naive T cells were more diverse than memory cells and were major contributors to the alloresponse.

This chain uses TRBV5-1 with TRBJ1-6; D gene unclear. Input material: Tregs sorted from blood. The TCR was taken from a human donor in good health. CDR3 DNA: TGCGCCAGCAGCTTGGAGGAGGGTTCGGGTTCACCCCTCCACTTT. This encodes CASSLEEGSGSPLHF.